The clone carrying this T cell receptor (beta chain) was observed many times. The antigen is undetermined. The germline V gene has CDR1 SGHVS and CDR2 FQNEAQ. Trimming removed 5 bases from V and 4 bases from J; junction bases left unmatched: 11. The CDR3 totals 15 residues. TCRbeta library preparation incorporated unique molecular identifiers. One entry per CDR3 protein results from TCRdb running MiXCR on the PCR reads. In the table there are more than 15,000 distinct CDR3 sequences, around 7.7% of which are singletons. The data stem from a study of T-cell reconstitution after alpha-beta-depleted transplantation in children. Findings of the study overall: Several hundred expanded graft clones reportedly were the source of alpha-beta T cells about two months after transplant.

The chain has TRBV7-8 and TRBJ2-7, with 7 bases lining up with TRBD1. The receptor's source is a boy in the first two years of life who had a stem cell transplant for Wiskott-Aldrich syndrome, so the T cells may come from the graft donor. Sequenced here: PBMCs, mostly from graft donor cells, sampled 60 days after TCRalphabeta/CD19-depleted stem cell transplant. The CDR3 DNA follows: TGTGCCAGCAGCAGGGGACAGCCGCGGACTTACGAGCAGTACTTC. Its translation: CASSRGQPRTYEQYF.